The 10 T cell receptor beta chains below come from one sample, sequenced in a study of low-dose radiotherapy and immunotherapy resistance in tumors (dated by TCRdb to the early 2020s). What this sample's time point label stands for: before trial treatment. The sequencer listed for this sample is Illumina HiSeq 2500. First-strand cDNA was synthesized using Superscript III and a set of TRAV- and TRBV-specific primers, so that both TCRalpha and TCRbeta chains were covered. A roughly 20-cycle PCR with Phusion amplified the TCRs, pairing a constant-region primer with the adapter that was attached to the V primers. TCRdb passed the public sequencing reads through fastp at Q25 and MiXCR, retaining productive beta sequences. Each CDR3 protein appears once, grouped with its most common genes and DNA. The sample contains 75,000 to 95,000 distinct CDR3 sequences, approximately 17% of them found a single time. The ten largest clones capture about 5.9% of the sample.

Specimen: PBMCs, collected before treatment. All receptors come from a male donor with prostate cancer.

In regard to this clonotype: This likely stems from a read error, as it lies one base from a far larger clone. The genes are TRBV5-4 and TRBJ2-5; TRBD2 agrees at 12 bases. The last part of the DNA fits TRBJ2-1 better; the J call may be wrong. CDR3 length equals 17 residues. Germline CDR1 SGHNT, CDR2 YYREEE (reference sequence). The CDR3 nucleotides are TGTGCCAGCAGCCCCGGACTAGCGGGGAGCTCCTACAATGGGCAGTTCTTC. Translated, it gives CASSPGLAGSSYNGQFF.

This clonotype was picked up many times. V gene TRBV4-1 combines with J gene TRBJ2-5; D gene uncertain. The germline V gene encodes CDR1 MGHRA and CDR2 YSYEKL. V lost 0 bases and J 5 bases, leaving 19 bases between the germline ends. CDR3 size: 17 residues. CDR3 protein: CASSQDLGSQLLETQYF. CDR3 DNA sequence: TGCGCCAGCAGCCAAGATCTGGGGTCCCAGCTGCTGGAGACCCAGTACTTC.

This clonotype was counted many times. The chain links TRBV30 to TRBJ1-2; 12 bases are shared with TRBD1. The CDR3 contains 18 residues. CDR1 is GTSNPN and CDR2 is SVGIG in the germline V gene (reference sequence). With V trimmed by 4 bases and J by 5 bases, 17 bases remained unmatched. The CDR3 sequence: CAWTLVGTGGAGIYGYTF. The CDR3 DNA reads TGTGCCTGGACCCTAGTGGGGACAGGGGGCGCCGGGATATATGGCTACACCTTC.

This clonotype was detected many times. The chain uses TRBV23-1 and TRBJ1-5, with D possibly matching TRBD1 (5 bases). TRBV23-1 is an ORF, with its function uncertain. The CDR3 is 15 amino acids. V was trimmed by 4 bases and J by 3 bases, leaving 13 bases between them. The CDR3 here is CASSRPQGSNQPQHF. CDR3 DNA sequence: TGCGCCAGCAGTCGCCCTCAGGGATCCAATCAGCCCCAGCATTTT.

This clonotype was seen many times. This chain connects TRBV12-3 or TRBV12-4 to TRBJ1-1, with 7 nucleotides matching TRBD1. V gave up 3 bases and J gave up 1 base; unmatched junction bases: 23. The CDR3 totals 21 residues. This chain's CDR3 is CASSFPILQGSILRGNTEAFF. The CDR3 DNA follows: TGTGCCAGCAGTTTCCCGATTTTACAGGGGTCGATTCTTAGAGGGAACACTGAAGCTTTCTTT.

This chain connects TRBV28 to TRBJ1-5; D is undetermined. V lost 3 bases and J 7 bases, leaving 7 bases between the germline ends. The germline V gene has CDR1 MDHEN and CDR2 SYDVKM. The CDR3 sequence is 12 residues long. The CDR3 loop reads CASSLPPQPQHF. The CDR3 region has the DNA TGTGCCAGCAGTTTGCCCCCGCAGCCCCAGCATTTT. The full variable domain, with the rest looked up from reference TRBV28 and TRBJ1-5, is DVKVTQSSRYLVKRTGEKVFLECVQDMDHENMFWYRQDPGLGLRLIYFSYDVKMKEKGDIPEGYSVSREKKERFSLILESASTNQTSMYLCASSLPPQPQHFGDGTRLSIL.

This clonotype was picked up many times. Here the CDR3 reads CASSPGAGNTIYF. In nucleotides, the CDR3 is TGTGCCAGTAGTCCTGGGGCGGGAAACACCATATATTTT. This sequence joins TRBV19 and TRBJ1-3, with a weak D call TRBD1 (5 bases). The V end was cut by 5 bases, the J end by 4 bases, with 9 bases between. Germline CDR1 LNHDA, CDR2 SQIVND (reference sequence). This CDR3 spans 13 amino acids.

Remarks on this clonotype: This is likely an artifact of a read error, given a far larger clone one base away. The genes are TRBV10-2 and TRBJ2-1; TRBD1 or TRBD2 may be the D gene (5 bases each). This CDR3 is built from 13 residues. Trimming shortened V by 8 bases and J by 10 bases, and 18 bases separated the two germline ends. Germline CDR1 and CDR2: WSHSY and SAAADI. CDR3 sequence reads: CASRSGPPYEQFF. In DNA, the CDR3 is TGCGCCAGCCGGTCGGGACCGCCTTACGAGCAGTTCTTC.

This chain uses TRBV7-9 with TRBJ2-5; possible D gene TRBD1, 6 bases. Trimming took off 5 bases at V and 4 bases at J, with 11 bases between the two ends. Germline CDR1 reads SEHNR; CDR2 reads FQNEAQ (reference sequence). The CDR3 sequence is 13 residues long. CDR3 protein: CASSTGSGETQYF. DNA for the CDR3: TGTGCCAGCAGCACAGGGAGCGGAGAGACCCAGTACTTC.

V is TRBV7-3 and J is TRBJ2-7; D is undetermined. Per the germline V gene, CDR1 is SGHTA and CDR2 is FQGTGA. V was pared by 5 bases and J by 6 bases, with 20 bases between. CDR3 length equals 15 residues. In nucleotides, the CDR3 is TGTGCCAGCAGCGCCGCAGTTGGGTTTGGCTCCGAGCAGTACTTC. It yields the protein CASSAAVGFGSEQYF.